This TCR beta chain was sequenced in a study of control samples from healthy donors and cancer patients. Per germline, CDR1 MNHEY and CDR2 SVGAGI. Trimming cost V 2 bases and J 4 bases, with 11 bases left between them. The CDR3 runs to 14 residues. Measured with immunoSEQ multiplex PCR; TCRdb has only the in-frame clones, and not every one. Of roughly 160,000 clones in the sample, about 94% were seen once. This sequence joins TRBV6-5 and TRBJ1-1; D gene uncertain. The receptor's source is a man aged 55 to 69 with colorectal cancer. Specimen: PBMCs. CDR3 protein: CASSYEGGSTEAFF. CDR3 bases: TGTGCCAGCAGTTACGAAGGAGGGTCCACTGAAGCTTTCTTT.